This T cell receptor beta chain was observed in a study of blood T cell repertoires in COVID-19. Study information: PBMCs, B-cell-depleted T cells, or T cells provided the cDNA or gDNA that made up the material.

V lost 0 bases, J lost 0 bases, and 9 bases lay in between. The germline V gene encodes CDR1 SGHRS and CDR2 YFSETQ. There are 15 residues in the CDR3. Only in-frame clones appear in the TCRdb table, and some are missing; sequencing was by immunoSEQ multiplex PCR. This sample has around 70,000 clones, with under 90% found just once. The chain joins TRBV5-1 to TRBJ1-2; no definite D call. The sample comprised peripheral blood. This receptor was identified in a man aged 70-80 years who had recovered from COVID-19. Here the CDR3 reads CASSLGMGANYGYTF. The CDR3 nucleotides read TGCGCCAGCAGCTTGGGGATGGGAGCTAACTATGGCTACACCTTC.